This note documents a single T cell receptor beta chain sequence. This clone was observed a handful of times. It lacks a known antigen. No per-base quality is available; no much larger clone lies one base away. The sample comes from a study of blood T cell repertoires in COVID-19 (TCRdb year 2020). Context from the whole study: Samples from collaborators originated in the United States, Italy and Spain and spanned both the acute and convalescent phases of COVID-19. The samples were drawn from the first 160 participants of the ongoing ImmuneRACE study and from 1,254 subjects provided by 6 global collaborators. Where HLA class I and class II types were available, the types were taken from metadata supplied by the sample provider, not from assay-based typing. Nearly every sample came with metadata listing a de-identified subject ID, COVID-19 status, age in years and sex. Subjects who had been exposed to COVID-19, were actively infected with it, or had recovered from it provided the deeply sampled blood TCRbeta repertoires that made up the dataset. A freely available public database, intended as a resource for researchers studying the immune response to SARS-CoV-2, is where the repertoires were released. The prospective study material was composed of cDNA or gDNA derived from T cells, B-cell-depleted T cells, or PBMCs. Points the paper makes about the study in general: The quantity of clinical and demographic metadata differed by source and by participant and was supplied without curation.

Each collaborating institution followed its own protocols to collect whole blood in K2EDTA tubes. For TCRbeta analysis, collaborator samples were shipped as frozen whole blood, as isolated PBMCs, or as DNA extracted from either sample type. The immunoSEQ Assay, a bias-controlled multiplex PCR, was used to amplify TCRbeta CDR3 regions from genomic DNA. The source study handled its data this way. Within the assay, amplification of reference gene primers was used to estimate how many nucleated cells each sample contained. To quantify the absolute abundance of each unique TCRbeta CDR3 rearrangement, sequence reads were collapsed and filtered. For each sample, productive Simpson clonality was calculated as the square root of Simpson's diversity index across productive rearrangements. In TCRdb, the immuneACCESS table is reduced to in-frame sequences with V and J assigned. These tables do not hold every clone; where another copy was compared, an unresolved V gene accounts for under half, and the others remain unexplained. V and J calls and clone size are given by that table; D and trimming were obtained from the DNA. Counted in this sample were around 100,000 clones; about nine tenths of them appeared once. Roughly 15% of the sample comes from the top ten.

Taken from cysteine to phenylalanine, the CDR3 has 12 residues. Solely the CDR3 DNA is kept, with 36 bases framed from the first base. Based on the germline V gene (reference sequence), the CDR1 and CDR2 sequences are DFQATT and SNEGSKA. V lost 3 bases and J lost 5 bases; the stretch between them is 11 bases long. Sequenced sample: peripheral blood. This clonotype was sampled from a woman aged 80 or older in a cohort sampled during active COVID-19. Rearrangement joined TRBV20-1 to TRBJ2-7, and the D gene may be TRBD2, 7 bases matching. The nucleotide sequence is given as TGCAGTGCTAGTCGGGGGGCCGACGAGCAGTACTTC. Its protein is CSASRGADEQYF.